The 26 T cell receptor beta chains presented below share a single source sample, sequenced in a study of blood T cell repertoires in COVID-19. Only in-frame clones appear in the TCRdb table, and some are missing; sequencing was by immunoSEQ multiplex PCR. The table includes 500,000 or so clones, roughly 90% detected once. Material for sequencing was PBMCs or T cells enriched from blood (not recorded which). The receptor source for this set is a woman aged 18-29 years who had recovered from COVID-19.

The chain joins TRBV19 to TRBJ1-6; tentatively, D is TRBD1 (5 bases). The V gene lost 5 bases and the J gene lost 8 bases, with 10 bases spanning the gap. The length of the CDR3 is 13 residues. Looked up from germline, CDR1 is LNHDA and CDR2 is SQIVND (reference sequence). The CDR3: CASSVGRDSPLHF. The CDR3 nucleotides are TGTGCCAGTAGTGTCGGCAGGGATTCACCCCTCCACTTT.

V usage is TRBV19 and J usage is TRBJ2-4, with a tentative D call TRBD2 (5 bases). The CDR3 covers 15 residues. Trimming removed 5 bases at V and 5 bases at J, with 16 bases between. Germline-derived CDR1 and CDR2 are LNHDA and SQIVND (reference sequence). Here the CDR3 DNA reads TGTGCCAGTAGTTCCTGGCCTGGGCGGGAAAACATTCAGTACTTC. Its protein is CASSSWPGRENIQYF.

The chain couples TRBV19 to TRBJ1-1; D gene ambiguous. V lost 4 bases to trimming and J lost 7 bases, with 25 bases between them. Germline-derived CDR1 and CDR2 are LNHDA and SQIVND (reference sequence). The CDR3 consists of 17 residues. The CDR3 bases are TGTGCCAGTAGTAGAGAAGCAACAGCCTGGCTGCAAAATGAAGCTTTCTTT. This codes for CASSREATAWLQNEAFF.

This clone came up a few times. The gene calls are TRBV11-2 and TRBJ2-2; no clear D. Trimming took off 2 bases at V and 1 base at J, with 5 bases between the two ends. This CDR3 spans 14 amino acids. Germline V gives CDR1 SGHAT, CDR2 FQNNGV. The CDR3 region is CASSLPRNTGELFF. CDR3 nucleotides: TGTGCCAGCAGCTTACCTAGGAACACCGGGGAGCTGTTTTTT.

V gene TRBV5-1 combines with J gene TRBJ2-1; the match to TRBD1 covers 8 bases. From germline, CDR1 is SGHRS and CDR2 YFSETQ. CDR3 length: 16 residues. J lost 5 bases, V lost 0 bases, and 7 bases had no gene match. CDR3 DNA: TGCGCCAGCAGCTTGGCCCGACAGGGGTCCAACAATGAGCAGTTCTTC. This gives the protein CASSLARQGSNNEQFF.

This CDR3 reads CASSPTRQGGEQYF. The CDR3 region has the DNA TGTGCCAGCAGCCCGACCAGACAGGGCGGCGAGCAGTACTTC. The rearrangement joins TRBV6-5 to TRBJ2-7; 7 positions agree with TRBD1. J was trimmed by 6 bases and V by 6 bases; bases with no gene match: 11. CDR1 is MNHEY, CDR2 SVGAGI, per germline. The CDR3 sequence is 14 residues long.

For the CDR3, the DNA is TGTGCCAGCATCCAAGGGGCAGATACGCAGTATTTT. Translation gives CASIQGADTQYF. V gene TRBV12-3 or TRBV12-4 combines with J gene TRBJ2-3, with D possibly TRBD1 on 5 matching bases. V lost 7 bases to trimming and J lost 4 bases, with 9 bases between them. The CDR3 has 12 amino acids.

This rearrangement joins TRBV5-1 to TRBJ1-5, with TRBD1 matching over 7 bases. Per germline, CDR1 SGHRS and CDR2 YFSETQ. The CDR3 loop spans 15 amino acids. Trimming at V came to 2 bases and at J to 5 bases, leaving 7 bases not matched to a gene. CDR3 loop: CASSLGGTDYQPQHF. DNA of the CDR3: TGCGCCAGCAGCTTAGGGGGGACAGACTATCAGCCCCAGCATTTT.

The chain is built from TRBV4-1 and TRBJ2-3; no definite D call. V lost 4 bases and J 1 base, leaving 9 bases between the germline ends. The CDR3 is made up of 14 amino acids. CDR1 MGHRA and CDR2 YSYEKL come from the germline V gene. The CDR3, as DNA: TGCGCCAGCAGCCGAGTCGGAGGCACAGATACGCAGTATTTT. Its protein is CASSRVGGTDTQYF.

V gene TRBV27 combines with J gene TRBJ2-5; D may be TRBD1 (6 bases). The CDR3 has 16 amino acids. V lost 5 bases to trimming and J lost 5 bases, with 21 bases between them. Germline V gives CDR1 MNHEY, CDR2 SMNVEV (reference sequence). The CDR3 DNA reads TGTGCCAGCAGTCCACGGAGATTACAGGGATCGGAGACCCAGTACTTC. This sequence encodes CASSPRRLQGSETQYF.

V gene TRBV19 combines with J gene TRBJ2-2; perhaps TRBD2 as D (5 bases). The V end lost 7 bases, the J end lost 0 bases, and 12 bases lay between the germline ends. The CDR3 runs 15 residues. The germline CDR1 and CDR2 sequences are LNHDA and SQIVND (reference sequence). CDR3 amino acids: CASTRLRANTGELFF. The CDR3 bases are TGTGCCAGTACGAGGTTGAGGGCGAACACCGGGGAGCTGTTTTTT.

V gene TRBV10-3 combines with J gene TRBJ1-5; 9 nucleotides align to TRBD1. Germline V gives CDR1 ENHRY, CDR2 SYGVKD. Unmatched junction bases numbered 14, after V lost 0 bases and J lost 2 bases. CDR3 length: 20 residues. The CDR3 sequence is CAISESNIRTGVMGNQPQHF. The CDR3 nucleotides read TGTGCCATCAGTGAGTCGAACATTAGGACAGGGGTAATGGGCAATCAGCCCCAGCATTTT.

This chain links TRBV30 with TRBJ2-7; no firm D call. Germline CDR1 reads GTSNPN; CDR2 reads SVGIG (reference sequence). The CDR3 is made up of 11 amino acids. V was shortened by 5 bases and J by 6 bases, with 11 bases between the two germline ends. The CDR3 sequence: CAWGPTPEQYF. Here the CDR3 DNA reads TGTGCCTGGGGTCCTACTCCCGAGCAGTACTTC.

This chain's CDR3 is CASSQDVPGTSEGYTGELFF. In DNA form, the CDR3 reads TGCGCCAGCAGCCAAGACGTACCCGGGACTAGCGAGGGTTACACCGGGGAGCTGTTTTTT. The V and J genes are TRBV4-1 and TRBJ2-2; 10 bases agree with TRBD2. The ends lost 0 bases at V and 3 bases at J; junction bases unmatched: 13. The CDR3 extends over 20 amino acids. The germline gives CDR1 MGHRA, CDR2 YSYEKL.

This CDR3 is CASRGLPLTGELFF. CDR3 coding DNA: TGCGCCAGCAGGGGACTACCTCTGACCGGGGAGCTGTTTTTT. The chain links TRBV4-1 to TRBJ2-2, with 7 positions matching TRBD2. Trimming removed 6 bases from V and 5 bases from J; junction bases left unmatched: 6. This CDR3 has 14 amino acids. Per the germline V gene, CDR1 is MGHRA and CDR2 is YSYEKL.

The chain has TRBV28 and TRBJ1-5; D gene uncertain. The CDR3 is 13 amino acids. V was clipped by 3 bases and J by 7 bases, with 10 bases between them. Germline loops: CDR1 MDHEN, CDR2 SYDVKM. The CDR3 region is CASSFVGSQPQHF. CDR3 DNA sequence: TGTGCCAGCAGTTTTGTGGGGAGCCAGCCCCAGCATTTT.

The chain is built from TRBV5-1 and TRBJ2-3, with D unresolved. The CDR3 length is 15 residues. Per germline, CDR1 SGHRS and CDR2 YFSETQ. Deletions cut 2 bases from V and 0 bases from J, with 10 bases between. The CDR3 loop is CASSFAGSSTDTQYF. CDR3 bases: TGCGCCAGCAGCTTTGCCGGTTCTAGCACAGATACGCAGTATTTT.

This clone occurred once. The CDR3 nucleotides read TGTGCCAGCAGCGAGGAGGGCAATTCACCCCTCCACTTT. Its protein is CASSEEGNSPLHF. The J gene is TRBJ1-6, the V gene TRBV5-4; D is ambiguous. CDR1 is SGHNT, CDR2 YYREEE, per germline (reference sequence). Trimming shortened V by 4 bases and J by 7 bases, and 9 bases separated the two germline ends. This CDR3 comprises 13 residues.

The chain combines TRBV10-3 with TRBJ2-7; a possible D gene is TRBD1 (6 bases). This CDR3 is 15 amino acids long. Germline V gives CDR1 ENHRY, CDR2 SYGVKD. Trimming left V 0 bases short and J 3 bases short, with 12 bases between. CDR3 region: CAISESEKGVYEQYF. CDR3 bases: TGTGCCATCAGTGAGTCGGAAAAGGGGGTCTACGAGCAGTACTTC.

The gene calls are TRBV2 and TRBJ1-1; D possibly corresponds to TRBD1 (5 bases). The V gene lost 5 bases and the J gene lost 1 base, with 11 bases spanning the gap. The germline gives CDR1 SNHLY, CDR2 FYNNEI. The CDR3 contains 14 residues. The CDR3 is CASSTRVQNTEAFF. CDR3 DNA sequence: TGTGCCAGCAGTACCAGGGTGCAGAACACTGAAGCTTTCTTT.

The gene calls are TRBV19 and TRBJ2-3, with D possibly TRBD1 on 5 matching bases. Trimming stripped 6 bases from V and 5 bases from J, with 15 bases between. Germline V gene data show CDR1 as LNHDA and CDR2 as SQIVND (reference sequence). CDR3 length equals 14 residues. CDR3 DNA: TGTGCCAGTAGCAACACCGACAGAGGAGATACGCAGTATTTT. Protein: CASSNTDRGDTQYF.

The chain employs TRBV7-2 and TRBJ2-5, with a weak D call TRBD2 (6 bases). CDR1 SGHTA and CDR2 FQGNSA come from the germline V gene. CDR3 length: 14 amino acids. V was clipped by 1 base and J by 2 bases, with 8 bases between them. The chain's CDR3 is CASSLGLGQETQYF. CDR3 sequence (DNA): TGTGCCAGCAGCTTAGGACTAGGGCAAGAGACCCAGTACTTC. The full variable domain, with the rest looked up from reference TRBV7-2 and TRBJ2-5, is GAGVSQSPSNKVTEKGKDVELRCDPISGHTALYWYRQSLGQGLEFLIYFQGNSAPDKSGLPSDRFSAERTGGSVSTLTIQRTQQEDSAVYLCASSLGLGQETQYFGPGTRLLVL.

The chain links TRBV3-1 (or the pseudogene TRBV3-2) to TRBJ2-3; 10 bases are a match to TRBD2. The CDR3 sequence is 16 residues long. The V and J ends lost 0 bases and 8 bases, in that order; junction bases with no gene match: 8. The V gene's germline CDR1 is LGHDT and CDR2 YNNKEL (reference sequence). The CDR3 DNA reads TGTGCCAGCAGCCAAGACAGGGTTAGCGGGGGGTCTACGCAGTATTTT. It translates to CASSQDRVSGGSTQYF.

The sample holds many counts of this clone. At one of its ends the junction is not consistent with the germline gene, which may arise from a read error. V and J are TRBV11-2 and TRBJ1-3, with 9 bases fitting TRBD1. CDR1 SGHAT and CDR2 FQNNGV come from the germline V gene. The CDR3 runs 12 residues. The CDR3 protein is CASSSLRDRVHF. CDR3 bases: TGTGCCAGCAGCTCGCTACGGGACAGGGTACATTTT.

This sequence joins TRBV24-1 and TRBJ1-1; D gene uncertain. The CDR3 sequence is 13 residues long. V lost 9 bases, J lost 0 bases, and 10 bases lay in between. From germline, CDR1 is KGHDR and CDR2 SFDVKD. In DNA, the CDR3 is TGTGCCACCCGGAGTAGCTTGAACACTGAAGCTTTCTTT. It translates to CATRSSLNTEAFF.

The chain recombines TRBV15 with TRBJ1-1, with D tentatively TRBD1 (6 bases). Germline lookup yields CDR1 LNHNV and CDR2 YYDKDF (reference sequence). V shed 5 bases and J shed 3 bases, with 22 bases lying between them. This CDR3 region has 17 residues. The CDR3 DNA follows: TGTGCCACCAGCCCCGTGGGGCAGGGGCCAGGGGACACTGAAGCTTTCTTT. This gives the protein CATSPVGQGPGDTEAFF.